One and the same sample provided the 6 T cell receptor beta chains below, sequenced in a study of blood T cell repertoires in COVID-19. Profiling relied on immunoSEQ multiplex PCR, and the TCRdb table lists in-frame clones only, not all of them. The sample holds approximately 270,000 clones, approximately 86% seen once. Sequencing was done on a sample of peripheral blood. These TCRs come from an elderly man with acute or convalescent COVID-19.

This chain joins TRBV6-5 and TRBJ2-3, with D possibly matching TRBD2 (5 bases). Germline V gene sequence: CDR1 MNHEY, CDR2 SVGAGI. The CDR3 has 13 residues. The ends were cut back, 7 bases at V and 6 bases at J, with 14 bases in the middle. CDR3 DNA sequence: TGTGCCAGCAAACCCCCGGGGTTGGATACGCAGTATTTT. Encoded protein: CASKPPGLDTQYF.

The V gene is TRBV6-2 or TRBV6-3, the J gene TRBJ2-2; 9 bases are a match to TRBD1. The CDR3 is 16 residues long. CDR1 is MNHEY and CDR2 is SVGEGT in the germline V gene. V gave up 2 bases and J gave up 1 base; unmatched junction bases: 2. The DNA for the CDR3 is TGTGCCAGCAGTTACCAGGGACAGGGGAACACCGGGGAGCTGTTTTTT. Translated, it gives CASSYQGQGNTGELFF.

CDR3 sequence: CASSLGPRSEAFF. The CDR3 DNA reads as TGTGCCAGCAGTTTAGGGCCCCGCAGTGAAGCTTTCTTT. This chain connects TRBV12-3 or TRBV12-4 to TRBJ1-1; D gene unclear. V dropped 1 base and J dropped 7 bases, with 10 bases sitting between them. This CDR3 region has 13 residues.

The rearrangement joins TRBV13 to TRBJ2-3; 9 bases align to TRBD2. The CDR3 totals 16 residues. CDR1 and CDR2 from the germline V gene are PRHDT and FYEKMQ (reference sequence). Trimming took 5 bases from V and 2 from J; bases not matched to a gene: 8. As DNA, the CDR3 is TGTGCCAGCAGCAACCGCGGGGGGGCCGTCACAGATACGCAGTATTTT. Its protein is CASSNRGGAVTDTQYF.

V gene TRBV20-1 combines with J gene TRBJ2-7; D call uncertain. CDR3 length: 8 amino acids. CDR1 and CDR2 from the germline V gene are DFQATT and SNEGSKA (reference sequence). The CDR3 bases are TGCGGCAACTACGAGCAGTACTTC. The encoded protein is CGNYEQYF.

The chain recombines TRBV6-5 with TRBJ1-1; D not resolved. The germline V gene encodes CDR1 MNHEY and CDR2 SVGAGI. CDR3 length: 15 amino acids. V was trimmed by 0 bases and J by 1 base, leaving 9 bases between them. The CDR3 is CASSYSPGTNTEAFF. CDR3 DNA sequence: TGTGCCAGCAGTTACTCCCCAGGAACGAACACTGAAGCTTTCTTT.